The 2 T cell receptor beta chains presented below share a single source sample, sequenced in a study of blood T cell repertoires in COVID-19. Some clones are missing from TCRdb's copy, which holds only in-frame ones; the method was immunoSEQ multiplex PCR. The data show a few hundred thousand clones, roughly 83% seen once. Sequencing input: peripheral blood. Receptor source: an elderly man with acute or convalescent COVID-19.

The count of this clone is one. The chain recombines TRBV28 with TRBJ1-6; D may be TRBD1 (6 bases). V lost 7 bases and J lost 13, with 14 bases in between. CDR1 is MDHEN, CDR2 SYDVKM, per germline. The CDR3 covers 12 residues. The CDR3 loop is CASMGTNRPLHF. The CDR3 DNA reads TGTGCCAGCATGGGGACAAATCGTCCCCTCCACTTT.

CDR3 sequence (DNA): TGTGCCAGCTCACCACCGGTCAGCTACGAGCAGTACTTC. Translated: CASSPPVSYEQYF. This chain joins TRBV18 and TRBJ2-7; D unresolved. CDR3 size: 13 residues. Germline lookup yields CDR1 KGHSH and CDR2 LQKENI. The germline V and J ends were trimmed by 0 bases and 3 bases, with 6 bases remaining between them.